These 13 T cell receptor beta chains were sequenced from one sample in a study of T cell changes during pregnancy in multiple sclerosis (dated 2019 in TCRdb). Libraries were made using the immunoSEQ multiplex PCR assay. TCRdb re-hosts the immuneACCESS table, in-frame sequences only. Its copies lack some clones; in the studies checked, an unresolved V gene accounts for under half of them, and the cause for the rest is not known. Here the sample has tens of thousands of clones; 92% occur a single time. The ten largest clonotypes hold roughly 1.6% of the sample. The sequencing used peripheral blood, collected after pregnancy. Receptor source: a female donor with multiple sclerosis, enrolled in a pregnancy study.

This chain joins TRBV5-1 and TRBJ1-5, with D tentatively TRBD1 (6 bases). Trimming removed 5 bases at V and 2 bases at J, with 17 bases between. The length of the CDR3 is 16 residues. Germline CDR1 SGHRS, CDR2 YFSETQ. The CDR3 nucleotides read TGCGCCAGCAGTCCCGGGGGGGCTCCCGGCAATCAGCCCCAGCATTTT. Protein sequence: CASSPGGAPGNQPQHF.

The chain employs TRBV6-1 and TRBJ1-1, with 10 bases fitting TRBD1. CDR1 and CDR2 (germline): MNHNS, SASEGT. CDR3 length equals 18 residues. The ends lost 4 bases at V and 3 bases at J; junction bases unmatched: 14. In nucleotides, the CDR3 is TGTGCCAGCAGTGCCCCTTCCTCCGGGACAGGGGCCGACACTGAAGCTTTCTTT. As protein: CASSAPSSGTGADTEAFF.

This clone is a singleton in its sample. The V and J genes are TRBV14 and TRBJ2-1, with D possibly matching TRBD2 (6 bases). Trimming cost V 0 bases and J 8 bases, with 17 bases left between them. The CDR3 covers 16 residues. Per germline, CDR1 SGHDN and CDR2 FVKESK. The CDR3 region has the DNA TGTGCCAGCAGCCAAGAAGGGCGGGATAGGGACGATGAGCAGTTCTTC. Protein sequence: CASSQEGRDRDDEQFF.

This clone was seen a few times. Within the sample, other DNA sequences also encode this same CDR3. The chain joins TRBV6-5 to TRBJ2-6; no reliable D call. CDR3 length: 15 amino acids. V lost 2 bases to trimming and J lost 0 bases, with 5 bases between them. Germline V gene lookup returns CDR1 MNHEY and CDR2 SVGAGI. CDR3 protein: CASSYGGSGANVLTF. In nucleotides, the CDR3 is TGTGCCAGCAGTTACGGCGGCTCTGGGGCCAACGTCCTGACTTTC.

The count of this clone is one. J is TRBJ2-7 and V is TRBV5-5; 7 nucleotides match TRBD1. V dropped 7 bases and J dropped 7; count of bases not matched to a gene: 11. The germline V gene has CDR1 SGHKS and CDR2 YYEKEE (reference sequence). The CDR3 is made up of 13 amino acids. CDR3 coding DNA: TGTGCCAGCGGACCGACAGGGCTGTGGGAGCAGTACTTC. It is translated as CASGPTGLWEQYF.

The chain uses TRBV5-4 and TRBJ2-1, with D perhaps TRBD2 (5 bases). Germline-derived CDR1 and CDR2 are SGHNT and YYREEE (reference sequence). CDR3 length: 13 amino acids. The V end was cut by 5 bases, the J end by 6 bases, with 12 bases between. The CDR3 nucleotides are TGTGCCAGCAGTTTCTGGGAGCTCAATGAGCAGTTCTTC. This gives the protein CASSFWELNEQFF. The full variable domain, rest sourced from reference TRBV5-4 and TRBJ2-1, is ETGVTQSPTHLIKTRGQQVTLRCSSQSGHNTVSWYQQALGQGPQFIFQYYREEENGRGNFPPRFSGLQFPNYSSELNVNALELDDSALYLCASSFWELNEQFFGPGTRLTVL.

The chain uses TRBV30 and TRBJ1-4, with a possible D match to TRBD1 (6 bases). V shed 0 bases and J shed 13 bases, with 9 bases lying between them. This CDR3 region has 11 residues. The germline gives CDR1 GTSNPN, CDR2 SVGIG (reference sequence). The CDR3 spells CAWSVRGGLFF. CDR3 nucleotides: TGTGCCTGGAGTGTACGAGGGGGACTGTTTTTT.

J is TRBJ2-7 and V is TRBV19; tentatively, D is TRBD2 (5 bases). Germline V gene sequence: CDR1 LNHDA, CDR2 SQIVND (reference sequence). V dropped 7 bases and J dropped 5 bases, with 15 bases sitting between them. CDR3 size: 13 residues. The CDR3 nucleotides read TGTGCCAGTATATCCGGGAAGGGCAACGAGCAGTACTTC. Protein sequence: CASISGKGNEQYF.

The J gene is TRBJ2-1, the V gene TRBV13; TRBD2 agrees at 8 bases. CDR3 size: 13 residues. Per germline, CDR1 PRHDT and CDR2 FYEKMQ (reference sequence). V lost 4 bases to trimming and J lost 7 bases; unmatched junction nucleotides: 3. CDR3 sequence reads: CASSSLAGNEQFF. The CDR3 nucleotides read TGTGCCAGCAGCTCGTTAGCGGGAAATGAGCAGTTCTTC.

The V call is TRBV6-1, the J call TRBJ2-3; 11 bases agree with TRBD2. The CDR3 is made up of 18 amino acids. Looked up from germline, CDR1 is MNHNS and CDR2 is SASEGT. The junction had 15 bases not matched to a gene; V was cut back by 4 bases and J by 6 bases. The CDR3 here is CASSAETLLAGAPDTQYF. CDR3 nucleotide sequence: TGTGCCAGCAGTGCAGAAACTCTACTAGCGGGAGCACCCGATACGCAGTATTTT.

This chain joins TRBV18 and TRBJ2-1; D remains ambiguous. Per germline, CDR1 KGHSH and CDR2 LQKENI. CDR3 length: 13 amino acids. The V end was cut by 8 bases, the J end by 8 bases, with 16 bases between. CDR3: CASPATRSHEQFF. The CDR3 DNA is TGTGCCAGCCCAGCGACGAGAAGCCATGAGCAGTTCTTC.

V and J are TRBV7-9 and TRBJ2-3; D perhaps matches TRBD2 (5 bases). The V gene lost 5 bases and the J gene lost 3 bases, with 12 bases spanning the gap. Per germline, CDR1 SEHNR and CDR2 FQNEAQ (reference sequence). The CDR3 runs 14 residues. For the CDR3, the DNA is TGTGCCAGCAGCCCCACTAGTCAGACAGATACGCAGTATTTT. Translation: CASSPTSQTDTQYF.

Remarks on this clone: One end of the junction is discordant with germline, which a read error may explain. The chain has TRBV5-1 and TRBJ2-1; 9 nucleotides align to TRBD2. The CDR3 is 14 residues long. CDR1 and CDR2 (germline): SGHRS, YFSETQ. CDR3 sequence reads: CASSLGTSRNEQFF. CDR3 DNA sequence: TGTGCCAGCAGCTTGGGGACTAGCCGCAATGAGCAGTTCTTC.